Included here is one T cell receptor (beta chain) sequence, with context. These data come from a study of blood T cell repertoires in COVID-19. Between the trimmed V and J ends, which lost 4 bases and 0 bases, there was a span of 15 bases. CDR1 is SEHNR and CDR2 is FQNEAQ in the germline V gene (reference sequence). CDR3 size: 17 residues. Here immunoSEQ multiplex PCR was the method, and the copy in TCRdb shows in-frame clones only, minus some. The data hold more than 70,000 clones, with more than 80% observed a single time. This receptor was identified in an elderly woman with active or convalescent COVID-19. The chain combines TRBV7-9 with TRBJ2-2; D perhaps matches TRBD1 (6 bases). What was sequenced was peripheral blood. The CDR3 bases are TGTGCCAGCAGCTCTAGAAAGGGGGAAACGAACACCGGGGAGCTGTTTTTT. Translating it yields CASSSRKGETNTGELFF.